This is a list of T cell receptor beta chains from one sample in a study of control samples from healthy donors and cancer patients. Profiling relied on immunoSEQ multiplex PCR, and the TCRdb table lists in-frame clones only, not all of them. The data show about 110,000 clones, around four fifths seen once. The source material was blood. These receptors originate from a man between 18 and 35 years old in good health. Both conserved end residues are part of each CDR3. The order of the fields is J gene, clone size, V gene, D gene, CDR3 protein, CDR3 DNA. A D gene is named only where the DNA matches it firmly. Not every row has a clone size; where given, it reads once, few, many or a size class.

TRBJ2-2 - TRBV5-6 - CASSLAGTTGELFF TGTGCCAGCAGCTTGGCCGGTACAACCGGGGAGCTGTTTTTT
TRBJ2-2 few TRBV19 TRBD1 CASIPGGQNTGELFF TGTGCCAGTATTCCAGGGGGACAGAACACCGGGGAGCTGTTTTTT
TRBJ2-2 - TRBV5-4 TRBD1 CASSPPDTGALGTGELFF TGTGCCAGCAGCCCGCCCGACACAGGGGCCCTAGGGACCGGGGAGCTGTTTTTT
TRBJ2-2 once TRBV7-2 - CASSPQGRLNTGELFF TGTGCCAGCAGCCCTCAGGGACGGCTGAACACCGGGGAGCTGTTTTTT
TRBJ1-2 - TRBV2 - CASTGPIGGYTF TGTGCCAGCACCGGACCAATTGGAGGCTACACCTTC
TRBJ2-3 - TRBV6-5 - CASSYSSTDTQYF TGTGCCAGCAGTTACTCGAGCACAGATACGCAGTATTTT
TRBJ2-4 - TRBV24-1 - CATSDWRVSNIQYF TGTGCCACCAGTGATTGGAGGGTTAGCAACATTCAGTACTTC
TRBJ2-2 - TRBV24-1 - CATSDTDFTGELFF TGTGCCACCAGTGACACAGACTTTACCGGGGAGCTGTTTTTT
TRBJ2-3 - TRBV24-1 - CATSDSRTVLDTQYF TGTGCCACCAGTGATTCCCGGACCGTACTAGATACGCAGTATTTT
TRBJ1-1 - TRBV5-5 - CASSLLGRGADTEAFF TGTGCCAGCAGCCTTCTGGGGAGGGGGGCGGACACTGAAGCTTTCTTT
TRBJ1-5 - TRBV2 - CASRRDSNQPQHF TGTGCCAGCCGACGGGATAGCAATCAGCCCCAGCATTTT
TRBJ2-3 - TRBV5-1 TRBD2 CASSTGGVEDTQYF TGCGCCAGCAGCACCGGGGGGGTAGAAGATACGCAGTATTTT
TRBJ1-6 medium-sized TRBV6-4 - CASSETGVLNSPLHF TGTGCCAGCAGTGAAACGGGGGTCCTAAATTCACCCCTCCACTTT
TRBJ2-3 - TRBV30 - CAWSVLEGDTQYF TGTGCCTGGAGTGTACTTGAAGGGGATACGCAGTATTTT
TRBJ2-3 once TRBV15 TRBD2 CATSRNPSGGAEDTQYF TGTGCCACCAGCAGAAATCCTAGCGGGGGGGCAGAAGATACGCAGTATTTT
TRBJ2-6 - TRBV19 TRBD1 CASSIGQGASGANVLTF TGTGCCAGTAGTATAGGGCAGGGGGCCTCTGGGGCCAACGTCCTGACTTTC
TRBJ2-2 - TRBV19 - CASSIDSLNTGELFF TGTGCCAGTAGTATCGACAGTCTGAACACCGGGGAGCTGTTTTTT
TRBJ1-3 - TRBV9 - CASSPPRVSGNTIYF TGTGCCAGCAGTCCTCCAAGGGTCTCTGGAAACACCATATATTTT
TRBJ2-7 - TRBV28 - CASSLGLGTYEQYF TGTGCCAGCAGTTTAGGTCTAGGCACCTACGAGCAGTACTTC
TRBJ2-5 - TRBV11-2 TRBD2 CASSLDPAGGKKTQYF TGTGCCAGCAGCTTAGATCCAGCGGGGGGTAAGAAGACCCAGTACTTC
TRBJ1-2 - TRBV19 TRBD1 CASSIGPDRVYGYTF TGTGCCAGTAGTATAGGACCGGACAGGGTCTATGGCTACACCTTC
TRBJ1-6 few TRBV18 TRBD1 CASSKGQINSPLHF TGTGCCAGCTCAAAGGGACAGATTAATTCACCCCTCCACTTT
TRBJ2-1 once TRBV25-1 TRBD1 CASSDSQGAVSYNEQFF TGTGCCAGCAGTGATAGTCAGGGGGCTGTCTCCTACAATGAGCAGTTCTTC
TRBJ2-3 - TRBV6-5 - CASKEGFGTTDTQYF TGTGCCAGCAAGGAAGGCTTTGGGACCACAGATACGCAGTATTTT
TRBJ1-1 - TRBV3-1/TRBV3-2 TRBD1 CASSPQPAGGSKDTEAFF TGTGCCAGCAGCCCCCAACCGGCAGGGGGTAGTAAGGACACTGAAGCTTTCTTT
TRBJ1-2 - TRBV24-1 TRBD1 CATSDSGTGYGYTF TGTGCCACCAGTGATTCCGGGACAGGTTATGGCTACACCTTC
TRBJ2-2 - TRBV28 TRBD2 CASLAGSGGLTGELFF TGTGCCAGCCTCGCGGGGAGCGGGGGGTTGACCGGGGAGCTGTTTTTT
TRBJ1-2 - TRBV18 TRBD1 CASSSDRGNYGYTF TGTGCCAGCTCATCAGACAGGGGAAACTATGGCTACACCTTC
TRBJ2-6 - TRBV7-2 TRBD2 CASSRTSGGLTGANVLTF TGTGCCAGCAGCAGGACTAGCGGGGGGTTAACTGGGGCCAACGTCCTGACTTTC
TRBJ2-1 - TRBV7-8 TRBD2 CASSLALAGGDEQFF TGTGCCAGCAGCTTAGCCTTAGCGGGGGGAGATGAGCAGTTCTTC
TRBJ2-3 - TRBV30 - CAWSVLRKGGRTDTQYF TGTGCCTGGAGTGTACTAAGGAAGGGGGGTCGCACAGATACGCAGTATTTT
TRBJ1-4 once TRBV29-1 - CSVEQSNEKLFF TGCAGCGTTGAACAGAGTAATGAAAAACTGTTTTTT
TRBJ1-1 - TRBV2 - CASRELIGGRAEAFF TGTGCCAGCAGGGAACTTATTGGGGGGCGGGCTGAAGCTTTCTTT
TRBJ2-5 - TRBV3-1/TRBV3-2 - CASSQDISGQETQYF TGTGCCAGCAGCCAAGATATTAGCGGCCAAGAGACCCAGTACTTC
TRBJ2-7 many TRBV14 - CASSRGTEIIYEQYF TGTGCCAGCAGCCGGGGGACCGAGATTATCTACGAGCAGTACTTC
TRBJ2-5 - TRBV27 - CASSPRRGGPETQYF TGTGCCAGCAGTCCCCGGAGGGGGGGCCCAGAGACCCAGTACTTC
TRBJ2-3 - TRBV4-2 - CASSQGAEVRSTDTQYF TGTGCCAGCAGCCAAGGGGCTGAGGTGCGGAGCACAGATACGCAGTATTTT
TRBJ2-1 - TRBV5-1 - CASSDQGNEQFF TGCGCCAGCAGCGATCAGGGCAATGAGCAGTTCTTC